The clone carrying this T cell receptor beta chain was found once. Study processing details: Using reference gene primer amplification, nucleated cell counts were estimated. Clones were sequenced by immunoSEQ multiplex PCR, and TCRdb holds only the in-frame ones, with some missing. V and J calls and clone size follow that table, whereas D and trimming were derived from the DNA. The sample lists about 120,000 clones; approximately 87% were seen once. The data were taken from a study of blood T cell repertoires in COVID-19. For the study at large: The United States, Italy and Spain supplied acute and convalescent COVID-19 samples. From T cells, B-cell-depleted T cells, or PBMCs came the material, which was cDNA or gDNA.

The CDR3 loop spans 14 amino acids. Germline V gene sequence: CDR1 SGDLS, CDR2 YYNGEE. V lost 2 bases, J lost 7 bases, and 10 bases lay in between. Sequenced input: peripheral blood. This receptor was taken from a man aged 55 to 69 with acute or convalescent COVID-19. This chain connects TRBV9 to TRBJ1-6, with D unclear. The CDR3 bases are TGTGCCAGCAGCGTCAACAGCCCCAATTCACCCCTCCACTTT. Protein: CASSVNSPNSPLHF.